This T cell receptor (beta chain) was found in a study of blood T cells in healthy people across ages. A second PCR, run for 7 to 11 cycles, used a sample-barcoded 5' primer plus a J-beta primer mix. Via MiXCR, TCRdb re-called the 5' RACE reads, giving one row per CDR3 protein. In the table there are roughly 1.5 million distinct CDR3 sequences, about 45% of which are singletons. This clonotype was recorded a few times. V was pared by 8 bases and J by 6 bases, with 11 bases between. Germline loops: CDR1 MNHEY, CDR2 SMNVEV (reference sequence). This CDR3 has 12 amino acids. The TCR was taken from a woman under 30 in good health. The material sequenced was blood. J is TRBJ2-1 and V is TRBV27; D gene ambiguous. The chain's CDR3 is CASGLGSNEQFF. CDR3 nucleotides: TGTGCCAGCGGTCTGGGCTCCAATGAGCAGTTCTTC.